The rows below give T cell receptor beta chains drawn from one sample of a study of molecular identifiers for immune sequencing clone quantification. From the PCR reads, TCRdb called clonotypes with MiXCR, one entry per CDR3 protein. Of around 460,000 distinct CDR3 sequences detected, roughly 23% appear once; the ten largest clones hold about 0.8%. Sequenced material: naive CD8+ T cells from blood, with Jurkat cell RNA spiked in. These receptors all stem from a human donor in good health. Some libraries in this study had Jurkat cell RNA spiked in. Both conserved end residues are part of each CDR3. D genes are given only for firm matches. Clone size is stated in some rows and not others, as once, few, many or a class when expanded.

D gene	V gene	clone size	J gene	CDR3 DNA	CDR3 protein
.	TRBV6-1	few	TRBJ2-3	TGTGCCAGCAGTGAGACCCTCTCTACGCAGTATTTT	CASSETLSTQYF
.	TRBV7-9	many	TRBJ2-4	TGTGCCAGCAGCCCGTCGACAGATAAAAACATTCAGTACTTC	CASSPSTDKNIQYF
.	TRBV5-1	.	TRBJ2-1	TGCGCCAGCAGGGGGACTGGGGGTCACAATGAGCAGTTCTTC	CASRGTGGHNEQFF
.	TRBV29-1	many	TRBJ1-4	TGCAGCGTTGCACAGACTAATGAAAAACTGTTTTTT	CSVAQTNEKLFF
.	TRBV30	.	TRBJ2-7	TGTGCCTGGAGTATCACTAGTTTCGACGAGCAGTACTTC	CAWSITSFDEQYF
.	TRBV9	.	TRBJ2-1	TGTGCCAGCAGCGTTGGGGGGGCAGAAGGCGGTGAGCAGTTCTTC	CASSVGGAEGGEQFF
TRBD1	TRBV4-1	.	TRBJ1-5	TGCGCCAGCAGCCAAGATACGGCAGGGGGGGATCAGCCCCAGCATTTT	CASSQDTAGGDQPQHF
.	TRBV25-1	many	TRBJ2-7	TGTGCCAGCAGTACTACTGTGGGGTTCTACGAGCAGTACTTC	CASSTTVGFYEQYF
TRBD1	TRBV7-9	.	TRBJ1-5	TGTGCCAGCAGCCCCACCGGGACAGGGGTTCAGCCCCAGCATTTT	CASSPTGTGVQPQHF
.	TRBV12-3/TRBV12-4	.	TRBJ2-7	TGTGCCAGCAGTTTATCAACAGTCTCCTACGAGCAGTACTTC	CASSLSTVSYEQYF
.	TRBV4-1	many	TRBJ1-4	TGCGCCAGCAGCCAAGGCCTAGAAAAACTGTTTTTT	CASSQGLEKLFF
.	TRBV7-9	.	TRBJ2-3	TGTGCCAGCAGCTTAGCCCCGGGAACAGATACGCAGTATTTT	CASSLAPGTDTQYF
.	TRBV4-2	.	TRBJ2-1	TGTGCCAGCAGCCATGTCGGGGATGAGCAGTTCTTC	CASSHVGDEQFF
.	TRBV4-1	.	TRBJ2-1	TGCGCCAGCAGCCATTCGAGGGGGGGCAGTTACAATGAGCAGTTCTTC	CASSHSRGGSYNEQFF
.	TRBV20-1	.	TRBJ2-7	TGCAGTGCTAGGATACTGAGGTCCTACGAGCAGTACTTC	CSARILRSYEQYF
.	TRBV27	.	TRBJ2-3	TGTGCCAGCAGTTTAGGGTATAACACAGATACGCAGTATTTT	CASSLGYNTDTQYF
.	TRBV6-1	.	TRBJ2-7	TGTGCCAGCAGGGATAGAGGGATCCCCTACGAGCAGTACTTC	CASRDRGIPYEQYF
.	TRBV12-3/TRBV12-4	.	TRBJ1-5	TGTGCCAGCAGTTTGGATGGGAGGAGGGGCAATCAGCCCCAGCATTTT	CASSLDGRRGNQPQHF
.	TRBV29-1	many	TRBJ1-1	TGCAGCGCTGCGGGCCTCGCGGACACTGAAGCTTTCTTT	CSAAGLADTEAFF
.	TRBV9	.	TRBJ2-3	TGTGCCAGCAACGTTACCGACCAGAGCGGGGATACGCAGTATTTT	CASNVTDQSGDTQYF
.	TRBV6-5	few	TRBJ2-7	TGTGCCAGCAGTTATGAGTACTCCTACGAGCAGTACTTC	CASSYEYSYEQYF
TRBD2	TRBV5-1	.	TRBJ2-7	TGCGCCAGCAGCTTGGGTAGCGGGGTATTCTACGAGCAGTACTTC	CASSLGSGVFYEQYF
.	TRBV28	many	TRBJ1-1	TGTGCCAGCAGTTACGGGAGCCAGAACACTGAAGCTTTCTTT	CASSYGSQNTEAFF
TRBD1	TRBV5-1	.	TRBJ2-3	TGCGCCAGCAGCTTCTCATCCGGGACAGACACAGATACGCAGTATTTT	CASSFSSGTDTDTQYF
.	TRBV7-8	many	TRBJ1-1	TGTGCCAGCAGCTCCCCGTTAGCACACGATGAAGCTTTCTTT	CASSSPLAHDEAFF
.	TRBV6-5	many	TRBJ2-7	TGTGCCAGCAGTTACCGGTCGGTTTCCTACGAGCAGTACTTC	CASSYRSVSYEQYF
.	TRBV25-1	few	TRBJ2-7	TGTGCCAGCAGTGATTTGGGGGGTTCCTACGAGCAGTACTTC	CASSDLGGSYEQYF
.	TRBV4-3	few	TRBJ1-3	TGCGCCAGCAGCCACCCGGGACCTGGAAACACCATATATTTT	CASSHPGPGNTIYF
.	TRBV29-1	many	TRBJ2-3	TGCAGCGTTGACGGGCTCCCCCGGCGCGCAGATACGCAGTATTTT	CSVDGLPRRADTQYF
TRBD2	TRBV20-1	.	TRBJ2-1	TGCAGTGCCACCCCTAGCGGGGTCCACAATGAGCAGTTCTTC	CSATPSGVHNEQFF
.	TRBV7-9	.	TRBJ2-5	TGTGCCAGCAGCTTAGTCGCCGTAGCGGAGGAGACCCAGTACTTC	CASSLVAVAEETQYF
.	TRBV28	few	TRBJ1-2	TGTGCCAGCAGTTTTTCCACGTACTATGGCTACACCTTC	CASSFSTYYGYTF
.	TRBV3-1	few	TRBJ2-3	TGTGCCAGCAGCCCGCGCCAAAAAGATACGCAGTATTTT	CASSPRQKDTQYF
.	TRBV12-3/TRBV12-4	few	TRBJ2-7	TGTGCCAGCAGTTACGGGACGGCCGAGCAGTACTTC	CASSYGTAEQYF
.	TRBV6-2/TRBV6-3	few	TRBJ2-2	TGTGCCAGCGCATTGCCCTCTCAAAGGACTATTAACACCGGGGAGCTGTTTTTT	CASALPSQRTINTGELFF
.	TRBV4-3	.	TRBJ1-4	TGCGCCAGCAGCCCCGCTAGGGGGGATGAAAAACTGGTTTTT	CASSPARGDEKLVF
TRBD2	TRBV6-2/TRBV6-3	.	TRBJ2-3	TGTGCCAGCAGTCCCCAAGTTGGCGGGGGGGGATATCGCGGAGATACGCAGTATTTT	CASSPQVGGGGYRGDTQYF
.	TRBV23-1	.	TRBJ1-1	TGCGCCAGCACCCCCCGCAGGGACGGACCACCGAGTCCGATGAACACTGAAGCTTTCTTT	CASTPRRDGPPSPMNTEAFF
TRBD1	TRBV19	many	TRBJ2-3	TGTGCCAGCAGACAGGGGGCGACAGATACGCAGTATTTT	CASRQGATDTQYF
.	TRBV6-2/TRBV6-3	many	TRBJ1-1	TGTGCCAGCAGTTACACAAAGGGGGGGAGTCCGAACACTGAAGCTTTCTTT	CASSYTKGGSPNTEAFF
TRBD1	TRBV4-3	.	TRBJ2-1	TGCGCCAGCAGCCAAAAAAGCCGGGACAGGGGTGACAATGAGCAGTTCTTC	CASSQKSRDRGDNEQFF
TRBD1	TRBV5-1	many	TRBJ1-1	TGCGCCAGCAGCCTTGAACAGGGGGCTTGGACTGAAGCTTTCTTT	CASSLEQGAWTEAFF
.	TRBV20-1	many	TRBJ2-7	TGCAGTGCTAGAGAGATGGGGATTTACGAGCAGTACTTC	CSAREMGIYEQYF
TRBD2	TRBV7-9	.	TRBJ2-5	TGTGCCAGCGCCTACGGACTAGTCCAAGAGACCCAGTACTTC	CASAYGLVQETQYF
.	TRBV4-1	.	TRBJ2-7	TGCGCCAGCAGCCAGGAGTGGAAGACCTACGAGCAGTACTTC	CASSQEWKTYEQYF